Given below is one T cell receptor (beta chain) in context. Responders that carried the CFSE label, approximately 200,000 of them, were plated with approximately 200,000 irradiated, violet-dye-labeled stimulator cells. After the reaction, the investigators sorted the proliferating CFSE-low CD3+CD4+ and CD3+CD8+ responders. This entry comes from a study of graft-versus-host responses after intestinal transplantation. Findings and limits, study-wide: Allografts from individuals with graft-donor T cell macrochimerism displayed high graft-versus-host to host-versus-graft clonal ratios. The authors found GvH clones in recipient marrow, some appearing first in ileum or blood.

The V end was cut by 6 bases, the J end by 3 bases, with 9 bases between. In germline, CDR1 is DFQATT, CDR2 SNEGSKA (reference sequence). The CDR3 spans 11 residues. The assay was immunoSEQ multiplex PCR, and TCRdb's table has in-frame clones only and misses some. This sample has 8,500 to 11,000 clones, with 30% to 35% found just once. Sequences were derived from alloreactive CD4+ T cells from a mixed lymphocyte reaction culture, sampled before transplantation. Subset: CFSE-low proliferating T cells sorted from roughly six-day pre-transplant mixed lymphocyte reaction (GvH or HvG direction). The J gene is TRBJ2-7, the V gene TRBV20-1; perhaps TRBD1 as D (6 bases). This receptor was obtained from a human patient who was an organ donor for intestinal transplantation. The CDR3 here is CSALDSYEQYF. DNA of the CDR3: TGCAGTGCCCTGGACAGCTACGAGCAGTACTTC.